The 5 T cell receptor beta chains below all came from one sample that was sequenced in a study of blood T cell repertoires in COVID-19. Using immunoSEQ multiplex PCR, the repertoire was profiled, and TCRdb retains in-frame clones only, with some absent. The data show some 150,000 clones, over 65% seen once. Sequencing input: PBMCs or T cells enriched from blood (not recorded which). The receptors were gathered from a woman aged 50 to 65 who had recovered from COVID-19.

The chain couples TRBV30 to TRBJ2-1; D unclear. The CDR3 has 12 amino acids. Trimming stripped 0 bases from V and 5 bases from J, with 5 bases between. Germline V lookup: CDR1 GTSNPN, CDR2 SVGIG (reference sequence). This CDR3 reads CAWSVLNNEQFF. The CDR3 DNA follows: TGTGCCTGGAGTGTTCTAAACAATGAGCAGTTCTTC.

The rearrangement links TRBV6-2 or TRBV6-3 to TRBJ2-7; TRBD1 might be the D (6 bases). The V end was cut by 5 bases, the J end by 3 bases, with 8 bases between. The CDR3 covers 12 residues. Per the germline V gene, CDR1 is MNHEY and CDR2 is SVGEGT. CDR3 in DNA: TGTGCCAGCAGTAGGGGGATCTACGAGCAGTACGTC. Protein: CASSRGIYEQYV.

This chain links TRBV6-2 or TRBV6-3 with TRBJ2-2, with TRBD2 identical over 13 bases. The CDR3 has 18 residues. The V gene end was trimmed by 0 bases and the J gene end by 2 bases; junction bases not matched to a gene: 3. In germline, CDR1 is MNHEY, CDR2 SVGEGT. The chain's CDR3 is CASSYSRTSGGNTGELFF. In DNA form, the CDR3 reads TGTGCCAGCAGTTACTCGAGGACTAGCGGGGGAAACACCGGGGAGCTGTTTTTT.

The sample holds a few counts of this clone. The chain recombines TRBV29-1 with TRBJ1-1; no firm D call. CDR1 and CDR2 (germline): SQVTM, ANQGSEA. The CDR3 runs to 12 residues. V lost 4 bases and J lost 3, with 9 bases in between. The CDR3 protein is CSVVPGDTEAFF. The CDR3 DNA is TGCAGCGTTGTCCCCGGGGACACTGAAGCTTTCTTT.

The genes are TRBV28 and TRBJ1-5, with 7 bases aligning to TRBD1. Per the germline V gene, CDR1 is MDHEN and CDR2 is SYDVKM. V was pared by 3 bases and J by 6 bases, with 11 bases of the junction left unmatched. The CDR3 contains 16 residues. Written as DNA, the CDR3 is TGTGCCAGCAGTTTTTTCGGGACAGCACTAAGTCAGCCCCAGCATTTT. Amino acid sequence: CASSFFGTALSQPQHF.